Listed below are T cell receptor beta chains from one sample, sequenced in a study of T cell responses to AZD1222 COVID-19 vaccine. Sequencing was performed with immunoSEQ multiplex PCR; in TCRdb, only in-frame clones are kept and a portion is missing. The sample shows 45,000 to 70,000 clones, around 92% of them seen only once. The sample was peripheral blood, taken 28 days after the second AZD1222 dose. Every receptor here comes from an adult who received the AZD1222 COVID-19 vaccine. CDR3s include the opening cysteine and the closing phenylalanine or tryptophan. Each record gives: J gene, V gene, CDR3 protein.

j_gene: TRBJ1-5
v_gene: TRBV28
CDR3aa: CASTIWGGYSNQPQHF

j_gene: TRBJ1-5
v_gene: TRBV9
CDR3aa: CASSRDRVGQPQHF

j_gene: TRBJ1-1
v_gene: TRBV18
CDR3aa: CASSPNVAAATEAFF

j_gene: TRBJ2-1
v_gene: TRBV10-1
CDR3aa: CASSGATINEQFF

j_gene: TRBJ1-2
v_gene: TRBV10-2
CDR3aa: CASSESTVYYGYTF

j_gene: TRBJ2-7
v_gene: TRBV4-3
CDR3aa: CASSQDLWVEQYF

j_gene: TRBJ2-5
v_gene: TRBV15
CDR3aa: CATSRDRGPQETQYF

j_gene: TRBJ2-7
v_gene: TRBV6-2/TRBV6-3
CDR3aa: CASSQQAYEQYF

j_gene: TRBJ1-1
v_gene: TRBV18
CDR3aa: CASSWGALTEAFF

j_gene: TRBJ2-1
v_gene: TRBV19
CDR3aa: CASSIASGRANEQFF

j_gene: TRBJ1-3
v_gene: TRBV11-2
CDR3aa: CASSFGTGRFSGNTIYF

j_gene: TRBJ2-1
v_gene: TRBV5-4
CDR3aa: CASNERANNEQFF

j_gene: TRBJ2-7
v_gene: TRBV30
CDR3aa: CAWSRVSYEQYF

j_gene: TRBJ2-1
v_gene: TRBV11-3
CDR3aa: CASSSRTSGSYNEQFF

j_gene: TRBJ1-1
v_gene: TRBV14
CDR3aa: CASSQGTGMITEAFF